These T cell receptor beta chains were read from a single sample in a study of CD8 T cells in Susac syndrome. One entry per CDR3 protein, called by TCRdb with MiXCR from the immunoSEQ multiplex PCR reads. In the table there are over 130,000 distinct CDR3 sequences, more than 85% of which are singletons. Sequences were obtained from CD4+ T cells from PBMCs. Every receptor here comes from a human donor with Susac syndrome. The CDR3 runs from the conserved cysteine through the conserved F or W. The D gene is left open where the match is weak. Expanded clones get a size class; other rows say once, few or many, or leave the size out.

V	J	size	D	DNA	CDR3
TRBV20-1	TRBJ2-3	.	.	TGCAGTGCTAGAGGAAGGACAGATACGCAGTATTTT	CSARGRTDTQYF
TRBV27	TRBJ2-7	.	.	TGTGCCAGCAGTGCCCTCCCGGTCTACGAGCAGTACTTC	CASSALPVYEQYF
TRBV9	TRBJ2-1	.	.	TGTGCCAGCTCCCAGGGGGGGATGGCGTACAATGAGCAGTTCTTC	CASSQGGMAYNEQFF
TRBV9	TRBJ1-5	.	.	TGTGCCAGCAGCGTATCCTTGGGTCAGCCCCAGCATTTT	CASSVSLGQPQHF
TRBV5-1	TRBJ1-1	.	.	TGCGCCAGCAGCTTGAGGGGGTTGAGGGAGACGGTCACTGAAGCTTTCTTT	CASSLRGLRETVTEAFF
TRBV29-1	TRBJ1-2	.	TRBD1	TGCAGCGCCAGGGGGCGCGGAGGCTATGGCTACACCTTC	CSARGRGGYGYTF
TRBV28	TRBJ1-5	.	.	TGTGCCAGCAGTTTAGTTCAGGGAGTTAGCAATCAGCCCCAGCATTTT	CASSLVQGVSNQPQHF
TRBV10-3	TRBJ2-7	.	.	TGTGCCATCAGCCCGGGGGTGAGGGGGTCCTACGAGCAGTACTTC	CAISPGVRGSYEQYF
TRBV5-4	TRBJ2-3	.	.	TGTGCCAGCAGCTTGGGTACGAAATCTGATACGCAGTATTTT	CASSLGTKSDTQYF
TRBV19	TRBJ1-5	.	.	TGTGCCAGTAGTATAGAGGGGGCAGCGAATGGGCCCCAGCATTTT	CASSIEGAANGPQHF
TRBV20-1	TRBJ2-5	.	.	TGCAGTGCTAGACAGGCCTCAACCCAGTACTTC	CSARQASTQYF
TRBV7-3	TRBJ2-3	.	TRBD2	TGTGCCAGCAGCCGGGATTGGGGAGGGACAGATACGCAGTATTTT	CASSRDWGGTDTQYF
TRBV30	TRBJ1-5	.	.	TGTGCCTGGAGTGTACAAACAGCTTATAGCAATCAGCCCCAGCATTTT	CAWSVQTAYSNQPQHF
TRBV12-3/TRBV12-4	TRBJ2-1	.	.	TGTGCCAGCGCTAGGGCGGGCCAAGGGAGTGAGCAGTTCTTC	CASARAGQGSEQFF
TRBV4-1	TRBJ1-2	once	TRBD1	TGCGCCAGCAGCCAAGCTCCGACAGGGTCCTATGGCTACACCTTC	CASSQAPTGSYGYTF
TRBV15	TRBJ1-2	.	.	TGTGCCACCAGCATGGGCAACTATGGCTACACCTTC	CATSMGNYGYTF
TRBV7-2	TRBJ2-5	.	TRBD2	TGTGCCAGCAGCTCAGGGGTTGAAGCGGGAGGGCGTGGTCGGGAGACCCAGTACTTC	CASSSGVEAGGRGRETQYF
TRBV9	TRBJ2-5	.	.	TGTGCCAGCAGCGTCGGGACAACCGTAGAGACCCAGTACTTC	CASSVGTTVETQYF
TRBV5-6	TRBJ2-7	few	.	TGTGCCAGCAGCCCCCCGCGGACAGCCAAACCCTCCTACGAGCAGTACTTC	CASSPPRTAKPSYEQYF
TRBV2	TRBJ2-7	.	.	TGTGCCAGCAGTGAAGCGCCTGACAGATACGAGCAGTACTTC	CASSEAPDRYEQYF
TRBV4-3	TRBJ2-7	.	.	TGCGCCAGCAGCCACAGAGGAGCTACCTACGAGCAGTACTTC	CASSHRGATYEQYF
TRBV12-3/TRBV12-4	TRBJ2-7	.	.	TGTGCCAGCAGTAACCGGGGCCTTATCTACGAGCAGTACTTC	CASSNRGLIYEQYF
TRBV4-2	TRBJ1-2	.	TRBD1	TGTGCCAGCAGCCAAGATACTGCGGGACAGAACTATGGCTACACCTTC	CASSQDTAGQNYGYTF
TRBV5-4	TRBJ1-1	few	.	TGTGCCAGCAGCTTGAGTGCAGCCTGGGGCACTGAAGCTTTCTTT	CASSLSAAWGTEAFF
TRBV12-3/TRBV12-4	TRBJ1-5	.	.	TGTGCCAGCAGCTTCTCAATCGGTCCCCAGCATTTT	CASSFSIGPQHF
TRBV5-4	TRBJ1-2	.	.	TGTGCCAGCAAATCGGCGGGGGGGAGTAGCTATGGCTACACCTTC	CASKSAGGSSYGYTF
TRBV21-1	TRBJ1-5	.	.	TGTGCCAGCCGTAATGGCCCTCTCAATCGGCCCCAGCATTTT	CASRNGPLNRPQHF
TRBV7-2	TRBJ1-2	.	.	TGTGCCAGCAGCTTATTACAGACTAACTATGGCTACACCTTC	CASSLLQTNYGYTF
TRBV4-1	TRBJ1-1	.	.	TGCGCCAGCAGCCAAGTGAACATGGGTTTTGTTACTGAAGCTTTCTTT	CASSQVNMGFVTEAFF
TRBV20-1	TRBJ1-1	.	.	TGCAGTGCTTCACCGATATTGACAGGTTCGAACACTGAAGCTTTCTTT	CSASPILTGSNTEAFF
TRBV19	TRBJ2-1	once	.	TGTGCCAAATACAATGAGCAGTTCTTC	CAKYNEQFF
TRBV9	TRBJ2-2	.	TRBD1	TGTGCCAGCAGCGCCAGGGGGCTCAGCACCGGGGAGCTGTTTTTT	CASSARGLSTGELFF
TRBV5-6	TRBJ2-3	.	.	TGTGCCAGCAGCTTGGAAGGGACCTCATGGACGCAGTATTTT	CASSLEGTSWTQYF
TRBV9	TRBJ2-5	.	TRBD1	TGTGCCAGCAGCGTAGAGGGACAGGGAGAGACCCAGTACTTC	CASSVEGQGETQYF
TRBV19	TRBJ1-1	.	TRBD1	TGTGCCAGTAGTTCCAGGGGGTTTGGAGCTTTCTTT	CASSSRGFGAFF
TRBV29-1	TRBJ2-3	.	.	TGCAGCGCCCGGGCCCAACTGGGAGATACGCAGTATTTT	CSARAQLGDTQYF
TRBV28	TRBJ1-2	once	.	TGTGCCAGCAGTTTCCCACAGGGATACGGGAACTATGGCTACACCTTC	CASSFPQGYGNYGYTF
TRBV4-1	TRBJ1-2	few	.	TGCGCCAGCAGCCGCATGGGGGGCGACTATGGCTACACCTTC	CASSRMGGDYGYTF
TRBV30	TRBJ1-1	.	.	TGTGCCTGGAGTAACAGGGTGGACACTGAAGCTTTCTTT	CAWSNRVDTEAFF
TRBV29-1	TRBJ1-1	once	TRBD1	TGCAGCGTTGACAGGACAGGGGAAAACACTGAAGCTTTCTTT	CSVDRTGENTEAFF